The 13 T cell receptor beta chains given below trace back to one sample, sequenced in a study of human T cells and chemical hapten exposure. Using its own MiXCR run on the RACE reads, TCRdb lists one record per CDR3 protein. The sample lists 100,000 or so distinct CDR3 sequences; about a tenth were seen once. Time point meaning: patch test 2, 6 weeks after DPC sensitization. Indicated treatment: therapeutic diphenylcyclopropenone sensitization with weekly scalp DPC. The source was whole blood, collected in connection with sensitization to the hapten diphenylcyclopropenone (DPC). These receptors all stem from a woman aged 40 to 50 with alopecia areata. Some clones in this sample may be carry-over from other donors' samples.

There are many counts of this clonotype. The chain links TRBV6-6 to TRBJ1-6; D unclear. The ends were cut back, 2 bases at V and 6 bases at J, with 8 bases in the middle. There are 14 residues in the CDR3. Germline CDR1 reads MNHNY; CDR2 reads SVGAGI (reference sequence). The CDR3 nucleotides read TGTGCCAGCAGTTACGGGTCGCCTAATTCACCCCTCCACTTT. Amino acid sequence: CASSYGSPNSPLHF.

This clonotype was seen repeatedly, ten times or more. In DNA, the CDR3 is TGTGCCAGCAGTTTGGGGACTCCGAACACCGGGGAGCTGTTTTTT. Translated: CASSLGTPNTGELFF. J is TRBJ2-2 and V is TRBV12-3 or TRBV12-4; possible D gene TRBD2, 6 bases. This CDR3 is 15 amino acids long. Trimming took 3 bases from V and 0 from J, leaving 8 bases between them.

This clonotype was detected only a few times. The J gene is TRBJ2-7, the V gene TRBV29-1; possibly TRBD1 or TRBD2 for D (6 bases each). CDR1 SQVTM and CDR2 ANQGSEA come from the germline V gene. The ends were cut back, 4 bases at V and 6 bases at J, with 16 bases in the middle. The CDR3 consists of 13 residues. The CDR3 here is CSVGSGGRSEQYF. The CDR3 nucleotides are TGCAGCGTTGGTTCCGGGGGCCGGTCCGAGCAGTACTTC.

This clonotype showed up just a few times. The gene calls are TRBV20-1 and TRBJ2-7, with TRBD2 identical over 8 bases. CDR1 is DFQATT and CDR2 is SNEGSKA in the germline V gene (reference sequence). Unmatched junction bases numbered 3, after V lost 0 bases and J lost 2 bases. The CDR3 runs 14 residues. The CDR3, as DNA: TGCAGTGCTAGAGAACTAGCGGCAACCTACGAGCAGTACTTC. It is translated as CSARELAATYEQYF.

This clonotype was observed at least ten times. The chain links TRBV28 to TRBJ1-1; D not certain. V gave up 8 bases and J gave up 0 bases, with 10 bases separating them. Germline CDR1 is MDHEN and CDR2 is SYDVKM. This CDR3 spans 13 amino acids. The CDR3 bases are TGTGCCAGCGGGCCCATAATGAACACTGAAGCTTTCTTT. It encodes CASGPIMNTEAFF.

This chain connects TRBV7-2 to TRBJ1-5; D is unresolved. CDR1 SGHTA and CDR2 FQGNSA come from the germline V gene. Trimming stripped 4 bases from V and 5 bases from J, with 12 bases between. The CDR3 has 14 amino acids. The CDR3 region is CASSSQAHDQPQHF. The CDR3 DNA sequence: TGTGCCAGCAGCTCCCAGGCCCATGATCAGCCCCAGCATTTT.

The gene calls are TRBV29-1 and TRBJ2-7; D is undetermined. Germline V gene lookup returns CDR1 SQVTM and CDR2 ANQGSEA. The CDR3 sequence is 12 residues long. Trimming left V 6 bases short and J 6 bases short, with 15 bases between. This chain's CDR3 is CSVRRTASEQYF. CDR3 DNA sequence: TGCAGCGTCCGACGGACCGCATCCGAGCAGTACTTC.

This chain uses TRBV12-3 or TRBV12-4 with TRBJ2-7; D is uncertain. This CDR3 spans 12 amino acids. V lost 3 bases and J lost 2, with 5 bases in between. CDR3 amino acids: CASSFLTYEQYF. As DNA, the CDR3 is TGTGCCAGCAGTTTCCTGACCTACGAGCAGTACTTC.

V and J are TRBV11-2 and TRBJ2-1, with 9 nucleotides matching TRBD2. This CDR3 has 16 amino acids. V was pared by 6 bases and J by 4 bases, with 10 bases of the junction left unmatched. CDR1 SGHAT and CDR2 FQNNGV come from the germline V gene. CDR3 nucleotide sequence: TGTGCCAGCAGGGAGGACTCTAGCGGGACTTACAATGAGCAGTTCTTC. It translates to CASREDSSGTYNEQFF.

The chain is built from TRBV12-3 or TRBV12-4 and TRBJ1-5, with no clear D. The length of the CDR3 is 13 residues. Trimming removed 2 bases at V and 5 bases at J, with 7 bases between. CDR3: CASSLSRDQPQHF. The CDR3 DNA sequence: TGTGCCAGCAGTTTATCTAGGGATCAGCCCCAGCATTTT.

This clonotype came up many times. The CDR3 sequence: CASSVAGQEYNEQFF. The CDR3 DNA follows: TGTGCCAGCAGCGTAGCCGGACAGGAGTACAATGAGCAGTTCTTC. The chain has TRBV9 and TRBJ2-1; 7 nucleotides agree with TRBD1. V was pared by 0 bases and J by 4 bases, with 4 bases of the junction left unmatched. From germline, CDR1 is SGDLS and CDR2 YYNGEE. The CDR3 sequence is 15 residues long.

This clonotype was seen a handful of times. This chain connects TRBV7-2 to TRBJ2-3; 9 bases map to TRBD2. V lost 1 base to trimming and J lost 4 bases; unmatched junction nucleotides: 6. The CDR3 runs 16 residues. Germline loops: CDR1 SGHTA, CDR2 FQGNSA. DNA for the CDR3: TGTGCCAGCAGCTTAGTTAGCGGGAGTCGCGCAGATACGCAGTATTTT. It translates to CASSLVSGSRADTQYF.

This clonotype was counted ten times or more. The V call is TRBV6-4, the J call TRBJ2-7; 8 positions match TRBD1. V dropped 5 bases and J dropped 3; count of bases not matched to a gene: 6. This CDR3 comprises 14 residues. The germline V gene has CDR1 MRHNA and CDR2 SNTAGT. This CDR3 is CASSTQGALYEQYF. CDR3 in DNA: TGTGCCAGCAGTACGCAGGGGGCCCTCTACGAGCAGTACTTC.